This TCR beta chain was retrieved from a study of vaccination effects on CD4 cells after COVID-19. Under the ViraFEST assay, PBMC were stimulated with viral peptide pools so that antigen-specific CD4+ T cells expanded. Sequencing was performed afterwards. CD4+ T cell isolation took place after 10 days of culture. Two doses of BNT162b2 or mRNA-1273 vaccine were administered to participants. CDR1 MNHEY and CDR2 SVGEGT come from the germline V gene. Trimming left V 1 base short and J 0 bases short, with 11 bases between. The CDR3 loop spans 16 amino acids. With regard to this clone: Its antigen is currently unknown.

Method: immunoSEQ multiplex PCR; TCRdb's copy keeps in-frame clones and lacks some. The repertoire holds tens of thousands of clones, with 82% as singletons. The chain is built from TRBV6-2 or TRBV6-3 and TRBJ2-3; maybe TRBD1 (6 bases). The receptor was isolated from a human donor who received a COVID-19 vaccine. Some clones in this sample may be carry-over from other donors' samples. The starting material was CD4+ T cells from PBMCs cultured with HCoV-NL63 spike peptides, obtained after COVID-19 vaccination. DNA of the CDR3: TGTGCCAGCAGTTACTTCGCTACAGGGAGCACAGATACGCAGTATTTT. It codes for CASSYFATGSTDTQYF.